This T cell receptor beta chain originates from a study of T cell responses to AZD1222 COVID-19 vaccine. Study-level results: Clonal diversity was possibly underestimated, and white British individuals and females predominated among donors. Repertoire sampling happened only post peak T cell response. Nearly half of unique spike-specific TCRs reportedly avoided B.1.351 and B.1.1.7 mutated regions.

Germline CDR1 is DFQATT and CDR2 is SNEGSKA (reference sequence). The CDR3 sequence is 10 residues long. Clones were read by immunoSEQ multiplex PCR, and TCRdb kept only the in-frame ones, dropping some. The sample consists of 150,000 or so clones, about 87% of them appearing once. To note about this clone: Its target is not known.

The rearrangement joins TRBV20-1 to TRBJ2-5; D not resolved. The source material was peripheral blood, sampled on day 0 of AZD1222 vaccination. The clonotype was recovered from an adult in good health. CDR3 sequence reads: CSTVWETQYF. CDR3 in DNA: TGCAGCACCGTTTGGGAGACCCAGTACTTC.